This T cell receptor beta chain was sequenced during a study of blood T cell repertoires in COVID-19. Across the whole study: The United States, Italy and Spain were the sources of the acute and convalescent COVID-19 samples. Sources were T cells, B-cell-depleted T cells, or PBMCs; the material itself was cDNA or gDNA.

CDR3 length: 16 amino acids. V lost 7 bases and J lost 10; bases outside the gene matches: 18. Germline loops: CDR1 LNHDA, CDR2 SQIVND (reference sequence). This clone was counted between two and nine times. Original analysis: Amplification with reference gene primers provided the estimates of nucleated cell counts. The method was immunoSEQ multiplex PCR; TCRdb's version includes in-frame clones alone and lacks a portion of them. V, J and clone size derive from that table, while D and trimming were established from the DNA sequence. The sample has under 300,000 clones; roughly four fifths are singletons.

This TCR derives from an elderly woman with acute or convalescent COVID-19. V is TRBV19 and J is TRBJ2-1; 8 positions match TRBD1. What was sequenced was peripheral blood. CDR3 loop: CASTLNDRGGLSEQFF. In DNA, the CDR3 is TGTGCCAGTACCTTAAACGACAGGGGCGGCCTGAGCGAGCAGTTCTTC.